This T cell receptor beta chain was recorded in a study of control samples from healthy donors and cancer patients. The data were produced by immunoSEQ multiplex PCR, yet TCRdb's version contains in-frame clones alone and is incomplete. Among some 210,000 clones listed, about 89% were seen once. The J segment lost 4 bases and the V segment lost 5 bases, leaving 11 bases of the junction unmatched. CDR1 and CDR2 (germline): MNHEY, SVGEGT. CDR3 length: 16 amino acids. The receptor was isolated from a man aged 30-40 years in good health. The sample taken for sequencing was blood. This chain joins TRBV6-2 or TRBV6-3 and TRBJ2-7; 10 positions match TRBD2. The CDR3 region has the DNA TGTGCCAGCAGTCGAATCGGACTAGCGGCGGAGTACGAGCAGTACTTC. Translating gives CASSRIGLAAEYEQYF.